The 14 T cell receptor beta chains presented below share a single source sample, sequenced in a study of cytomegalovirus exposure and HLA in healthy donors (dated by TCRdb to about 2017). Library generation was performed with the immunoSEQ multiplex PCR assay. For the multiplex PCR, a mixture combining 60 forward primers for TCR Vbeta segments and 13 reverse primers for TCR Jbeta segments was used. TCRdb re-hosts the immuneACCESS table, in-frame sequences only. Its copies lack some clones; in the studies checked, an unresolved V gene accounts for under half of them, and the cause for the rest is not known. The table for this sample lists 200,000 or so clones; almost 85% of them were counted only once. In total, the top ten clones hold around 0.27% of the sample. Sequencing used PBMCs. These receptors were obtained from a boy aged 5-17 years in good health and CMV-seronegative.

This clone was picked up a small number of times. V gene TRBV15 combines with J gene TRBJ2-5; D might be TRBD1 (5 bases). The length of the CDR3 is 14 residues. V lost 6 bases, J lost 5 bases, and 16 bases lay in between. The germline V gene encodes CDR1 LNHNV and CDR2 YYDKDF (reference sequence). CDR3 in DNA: TGTGCCACCAGACATTACCAGGGCAGGGAGACCCAGTACTTC. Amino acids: CATRHYQGRETQYF.

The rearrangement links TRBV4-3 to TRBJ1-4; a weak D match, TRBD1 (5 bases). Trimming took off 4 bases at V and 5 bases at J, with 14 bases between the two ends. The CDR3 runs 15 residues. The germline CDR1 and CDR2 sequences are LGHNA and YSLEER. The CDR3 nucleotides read TGCGCCAGCAGCCTCGGTGGCAGGGAAAATGAAAAACTGTTTTTT. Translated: CASSLGGRENEKLFF.

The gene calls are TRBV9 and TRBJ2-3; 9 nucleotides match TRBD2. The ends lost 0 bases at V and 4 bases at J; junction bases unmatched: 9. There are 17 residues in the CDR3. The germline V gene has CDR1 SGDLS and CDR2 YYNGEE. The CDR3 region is CASSVGNQREVADTQYF. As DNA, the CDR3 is TGTGCCAGCAGCGTAGGCAATCAGCGGGAGGTGGCAGATACGCAGTATTTT.

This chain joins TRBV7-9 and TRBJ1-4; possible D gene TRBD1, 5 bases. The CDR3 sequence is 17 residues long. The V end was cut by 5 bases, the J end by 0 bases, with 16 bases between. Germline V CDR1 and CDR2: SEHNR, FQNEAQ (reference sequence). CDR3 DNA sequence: TGTGCCAGCAGCCCACACCGTGACAGTACAACTAATGAAAAACTGTTTTTT. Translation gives CASSPHRDSTTNEKLFF. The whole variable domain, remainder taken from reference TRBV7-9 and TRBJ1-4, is DTGVSQNPRHKITKRGQNVTFRCDPISEHNRLYWYRQTLGQGPEFLTYFQNEAQLEKSRLLSDRFSAERPKGSFSTLEIQRTEQGDSAMYLCASSPHRDSTTNEKLFFGSGTQLSVL.

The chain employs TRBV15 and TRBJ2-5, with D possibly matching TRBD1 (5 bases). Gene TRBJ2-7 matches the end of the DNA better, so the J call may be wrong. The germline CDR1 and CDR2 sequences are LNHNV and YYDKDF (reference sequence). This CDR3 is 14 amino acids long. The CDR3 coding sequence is TGTGCCACCGCCGACAGTGCGAGAACCTACGAGCAGTACTTC. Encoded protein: CATADSARTYEQYF.

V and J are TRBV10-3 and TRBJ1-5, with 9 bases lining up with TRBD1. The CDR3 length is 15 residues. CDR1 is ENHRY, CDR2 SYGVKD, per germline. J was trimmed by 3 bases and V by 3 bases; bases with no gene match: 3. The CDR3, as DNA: TGTGCCATCAGTGAATGGACAGGGGACAATCAGCCCCAGCATTTT. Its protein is CAISEWTGDNQPQHF.

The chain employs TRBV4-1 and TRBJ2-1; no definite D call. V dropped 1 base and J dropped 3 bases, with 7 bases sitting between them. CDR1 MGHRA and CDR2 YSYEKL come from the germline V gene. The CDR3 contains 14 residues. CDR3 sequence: CASSQGYGYNEQFF. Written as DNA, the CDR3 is TGCGCCAGCAGCCAAGGGTACGGCTACAATGAGCAGTTCTTC.

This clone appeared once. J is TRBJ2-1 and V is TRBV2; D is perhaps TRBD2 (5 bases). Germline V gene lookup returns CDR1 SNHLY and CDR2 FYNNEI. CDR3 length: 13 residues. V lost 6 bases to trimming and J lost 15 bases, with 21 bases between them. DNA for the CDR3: TGTGCCAGCAGCCAAGACTATGGTACGTCTCTGTTCTTC. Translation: CASSQDYGTSLFF.

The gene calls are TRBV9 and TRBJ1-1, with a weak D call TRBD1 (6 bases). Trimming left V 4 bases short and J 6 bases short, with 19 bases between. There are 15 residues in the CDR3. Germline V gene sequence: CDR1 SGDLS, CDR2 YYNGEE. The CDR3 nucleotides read TGTGCCAGCAGCCCCCCGACGGGGGGGCCTGCTGAAGCTTTCTTT. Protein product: CASSPPTGGPAEAFF.

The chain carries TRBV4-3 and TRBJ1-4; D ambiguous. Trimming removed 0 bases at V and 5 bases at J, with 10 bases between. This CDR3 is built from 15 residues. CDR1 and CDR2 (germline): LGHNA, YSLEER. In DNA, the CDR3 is TGCGCCAGCAGCCAAGATCTAGGATCCAATGAAAAACTGTTTTTT. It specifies CASSQDLGSNEKLFF.

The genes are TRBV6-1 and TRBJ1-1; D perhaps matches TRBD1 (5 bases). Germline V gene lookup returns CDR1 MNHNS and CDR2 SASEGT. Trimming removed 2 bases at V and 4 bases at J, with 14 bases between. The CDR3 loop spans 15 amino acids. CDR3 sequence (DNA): TGTGCCAGCAGTGAATATCAGGGTCGGAGCACTGAAGCTTTCTTT. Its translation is CASSEYQGRSTEAFF.

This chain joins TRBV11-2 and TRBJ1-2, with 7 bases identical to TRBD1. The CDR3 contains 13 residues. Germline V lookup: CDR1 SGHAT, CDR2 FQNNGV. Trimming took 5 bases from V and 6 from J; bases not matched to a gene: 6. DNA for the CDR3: TGTGCCAGCAGCGACAGGGAGTGTCATGGCTACACCTTC. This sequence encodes CASSDRECHGYTF. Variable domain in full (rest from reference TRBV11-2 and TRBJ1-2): EAGVAQSPRYKIIEKRQSVAFWCNPISGHATLYWYQQILGQGPKLLIQFQNNGVVDDSQLPKDRFSAERLKGVDSTLKIQPAKLEDSAVYLCASSDRECHGYTFGSGTRLTVV.

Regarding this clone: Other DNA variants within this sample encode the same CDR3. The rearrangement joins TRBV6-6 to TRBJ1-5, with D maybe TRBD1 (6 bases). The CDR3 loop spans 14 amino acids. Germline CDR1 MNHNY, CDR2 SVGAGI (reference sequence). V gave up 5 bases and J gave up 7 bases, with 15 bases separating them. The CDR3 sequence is CASSRTGKEQPQHF. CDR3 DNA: TGTGCCAGCAGTCGTACAGGGAAAGAGCAGCCCCAGCATTTT.

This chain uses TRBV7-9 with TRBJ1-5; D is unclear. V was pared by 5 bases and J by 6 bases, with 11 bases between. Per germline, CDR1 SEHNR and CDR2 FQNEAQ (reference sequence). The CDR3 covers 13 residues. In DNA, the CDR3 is TGTGCCAGCAGCCAGAACGCGGTTCAGCCCCAGCATTTT. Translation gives CASSQNAVQPQHF.